The subject of this entry is one T cell receptor (beta chain). This sample stems from a study of blood T cell repertoires in COVID-19. Study-level information: Italy, Spain and the United States were the sources of the convalescent and acute COVID-19 samples. Nucleic acid was either cDNA or gDNA, and it came from T cells, B-cell-depleted T cells, or PBMCs.

Germline CDR1 reads MNHEY; CDR2 reads SMNVEV (reference sequence). The V segment lost 7 bases and the J segment 8 bases; nucleotides outside the gene matches: 10. The CDR3 extends over 16 amino acids. Source study methods: Counts of nucleated cells, estimated from reference gene primer amplification, were obtained. Profiling relied on immunoSEQ multiplex PCR, and the TCRdb table lists in-frame clones only, not all of them. From that table come the V and J calls and clone size; the DNA was used to work out D and trimming. The sample holds tens of thousands of clones; about 88% are singletons and the top ten take roughly a fifth.

The receptor was derived from a man aged 65 to 85 with acute or convalescent COVID-19. Sequenced sample: peripheral blood. V and J are TRBV27 and TRBJ2-1; TRBD2 aligns across 14 bases. The CDR3 loop is CASTSRTSGRQYEQFF. The CDR3 nucleotides read TGTGCCAGCACCTCACGGACTAGCGGGAGGCAATATGAGCAGTTCTTC.